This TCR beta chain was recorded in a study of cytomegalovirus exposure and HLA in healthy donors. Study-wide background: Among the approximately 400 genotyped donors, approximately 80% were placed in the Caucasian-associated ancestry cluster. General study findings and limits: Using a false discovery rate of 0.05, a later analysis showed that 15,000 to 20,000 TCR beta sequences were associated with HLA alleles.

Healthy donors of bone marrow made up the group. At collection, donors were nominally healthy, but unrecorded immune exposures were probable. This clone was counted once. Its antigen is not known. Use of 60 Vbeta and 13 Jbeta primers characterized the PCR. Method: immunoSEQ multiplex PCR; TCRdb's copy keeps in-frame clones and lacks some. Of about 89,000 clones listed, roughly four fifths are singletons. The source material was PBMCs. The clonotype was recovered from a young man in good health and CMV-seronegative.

CDR3 protein: CASSEGSTGGEGGYTF. The DNA of the CDR3 is TGTGCCAGCAGTGAAGGCTCGACAGGGGGCGAGGGAGGCTACACCTTC. The J gene is TRBJ1-2, the V gene TRBV6-1; TRBD1 agrees at 10 bases. Losses at the gene ends were 1 base for V and 8 bases for J; bases not matched to a gene: 10. The CDR3 covers 16 residues. Germline V gene data show CDR1 as MNHNS and CDR2 as SASEGT.